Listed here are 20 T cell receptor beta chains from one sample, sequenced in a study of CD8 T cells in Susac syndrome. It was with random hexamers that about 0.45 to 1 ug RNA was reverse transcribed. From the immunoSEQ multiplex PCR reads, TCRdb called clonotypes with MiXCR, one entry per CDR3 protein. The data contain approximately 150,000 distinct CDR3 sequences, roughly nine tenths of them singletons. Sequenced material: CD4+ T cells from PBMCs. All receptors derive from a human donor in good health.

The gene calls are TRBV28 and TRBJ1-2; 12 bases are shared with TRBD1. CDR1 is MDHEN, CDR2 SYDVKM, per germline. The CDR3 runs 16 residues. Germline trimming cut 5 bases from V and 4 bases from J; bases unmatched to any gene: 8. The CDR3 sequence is CASSPIGTGGVYGYTF. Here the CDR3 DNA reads TGTGCCAGCAGTCCCATTGGGACAGGGGGCGTCTATGGCTACACCTTC.

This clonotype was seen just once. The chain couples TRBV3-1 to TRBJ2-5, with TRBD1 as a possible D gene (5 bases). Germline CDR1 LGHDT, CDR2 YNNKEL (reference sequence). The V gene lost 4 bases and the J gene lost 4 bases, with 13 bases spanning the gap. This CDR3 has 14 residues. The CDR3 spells CASSPRKGSETQYF. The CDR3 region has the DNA TGTGCCAGCAGCCCCAGGAAGGGGTCAGAGACCCAGTACTTC.

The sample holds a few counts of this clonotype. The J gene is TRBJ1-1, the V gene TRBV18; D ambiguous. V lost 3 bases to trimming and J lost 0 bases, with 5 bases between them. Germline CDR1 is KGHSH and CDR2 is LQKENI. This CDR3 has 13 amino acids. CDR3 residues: CASSPEMNTEAFF. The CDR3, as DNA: TGTGCCAGCTCACCGGAGATGAACACTGAAGCTTTCTTT.

Here the CDR3 DNA reads TGTGCCAGCAGCTCCGGGCAGGGACTAAAACTGTTTTTT. This gives the protein CASSSGQGLKLFF. The genes are TRBV7-2 and TRBJ1-4; TRBD1 is a possible D gene (5 bases). The CDR3 runs to 13 residues. Germline V CDR1 and CDR2: SGHTA, FQGNSA. The V gene lost 4 bases and the J gene lost 10 bases, with 13 bases spanning the gap.

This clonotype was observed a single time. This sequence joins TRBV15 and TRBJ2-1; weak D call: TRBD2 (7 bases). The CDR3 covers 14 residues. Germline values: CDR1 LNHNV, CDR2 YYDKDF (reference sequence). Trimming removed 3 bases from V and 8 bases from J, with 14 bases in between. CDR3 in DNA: TGTGCCACCAGCAGGGGAGGGGGGAAAGATGAGCAGTTCTTC. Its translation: CATSRGGGKDEQFF.

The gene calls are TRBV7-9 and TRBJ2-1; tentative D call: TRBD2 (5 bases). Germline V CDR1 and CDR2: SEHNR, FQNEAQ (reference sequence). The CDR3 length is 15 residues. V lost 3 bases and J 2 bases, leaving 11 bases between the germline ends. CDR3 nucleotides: TGTGCCAGCAGCTTCCGGGGAATCGCCTACAATGAGCAGTTCTTC. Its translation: CASSFRGIAYNEQFF.

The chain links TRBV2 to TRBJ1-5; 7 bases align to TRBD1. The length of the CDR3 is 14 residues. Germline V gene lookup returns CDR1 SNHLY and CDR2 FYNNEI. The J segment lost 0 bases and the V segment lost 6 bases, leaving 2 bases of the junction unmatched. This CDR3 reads CASRGTASNQPQHF. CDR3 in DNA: TGTGCCAGCAGAGGGACAGCTAGCAATCAGCCCCAGCATTTT. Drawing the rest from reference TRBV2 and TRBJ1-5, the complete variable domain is EPEVTQTPSHQVTQMGQEVILRCVPISNHLYFYWYRQILGQKVEFLVSFYNNEISEKSEIFDDQFSVERPDGSNFTLKIRSTKLEDSAMYFCASRGTASNQPQHFGDGTRLSIL.

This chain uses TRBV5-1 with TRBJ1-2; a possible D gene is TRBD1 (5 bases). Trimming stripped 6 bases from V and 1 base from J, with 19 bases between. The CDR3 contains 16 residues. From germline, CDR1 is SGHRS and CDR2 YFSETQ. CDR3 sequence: CASTETTETINYGYTF. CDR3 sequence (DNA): TGCGCCAGCACCGAAACGACAGAGACGATTAACTATGGCTACACCTTC.

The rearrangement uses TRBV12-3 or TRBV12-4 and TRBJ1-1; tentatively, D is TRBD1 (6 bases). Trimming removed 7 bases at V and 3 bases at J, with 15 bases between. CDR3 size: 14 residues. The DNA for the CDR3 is TGTGCCAGCAACGGACAGTCCGCGGACACTGAAGCTTTCTTT. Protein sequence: CASNGQSADTEAFF.

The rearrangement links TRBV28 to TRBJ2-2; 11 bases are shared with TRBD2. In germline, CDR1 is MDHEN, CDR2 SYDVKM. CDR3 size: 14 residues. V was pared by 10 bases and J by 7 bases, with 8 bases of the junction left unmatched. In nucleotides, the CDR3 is TGTGCCACTATAGCGGGAGGGCCTGGCGGGGAGCTGTTTTTT. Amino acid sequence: CATIAGGPGGELFF.

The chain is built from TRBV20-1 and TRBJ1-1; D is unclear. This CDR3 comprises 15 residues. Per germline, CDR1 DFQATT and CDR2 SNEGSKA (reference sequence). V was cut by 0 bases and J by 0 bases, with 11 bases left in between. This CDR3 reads CSAREGGGLNTEAFF. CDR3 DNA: TGCAGTGCTAGAGAGGGAGGAGGCTTGAACACTGAAGCTTTCTTT.

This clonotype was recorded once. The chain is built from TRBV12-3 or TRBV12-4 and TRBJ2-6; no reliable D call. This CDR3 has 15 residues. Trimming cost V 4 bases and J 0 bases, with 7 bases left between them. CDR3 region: CASSSTDSGANVLTF. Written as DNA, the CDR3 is TGTGCCAGCAGTTCGACGGACTCTGGGGCCAACGTCCTGACTTTC.

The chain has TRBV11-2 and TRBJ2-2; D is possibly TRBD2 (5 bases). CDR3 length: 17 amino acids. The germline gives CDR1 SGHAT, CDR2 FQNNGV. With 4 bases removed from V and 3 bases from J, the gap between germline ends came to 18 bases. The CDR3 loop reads CASSSLKGSEDTGELFF. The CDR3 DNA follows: TGTGCCAGCAGCTCCCTCAAGGGTAGCGAGGACACCGGGGAGCTGTTTTTT.

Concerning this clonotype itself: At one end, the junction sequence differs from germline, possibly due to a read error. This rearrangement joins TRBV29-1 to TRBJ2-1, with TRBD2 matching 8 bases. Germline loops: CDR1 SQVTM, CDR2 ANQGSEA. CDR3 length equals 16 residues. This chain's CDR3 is CSVNSGLGATAQTSLF. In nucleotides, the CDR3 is TGCAGCGTTAACTCGGGACTAGGGGCGACCGCGCAAACGTCGCTCTTC.

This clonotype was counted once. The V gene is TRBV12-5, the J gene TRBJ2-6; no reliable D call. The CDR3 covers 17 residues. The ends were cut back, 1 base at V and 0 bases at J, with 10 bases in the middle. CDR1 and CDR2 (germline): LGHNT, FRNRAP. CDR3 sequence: CASGLGTDSSGANVLTF. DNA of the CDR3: TGTGCTAGTGGTTTGGGAACCGATTCCTCTGGGGCCAACGTCCTGACTTTC.

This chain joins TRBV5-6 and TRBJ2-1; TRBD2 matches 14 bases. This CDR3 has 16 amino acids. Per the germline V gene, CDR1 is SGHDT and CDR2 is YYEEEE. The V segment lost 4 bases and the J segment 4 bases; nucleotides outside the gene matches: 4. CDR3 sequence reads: CASSQGLAGEYNEQFF. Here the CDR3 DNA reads TGTGCCAGCAGCCAGGGACTAGCGGGGGAATACAATGAGCAGTTCTTC. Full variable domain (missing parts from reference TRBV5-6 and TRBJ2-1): DAGVTQSPTHLIKTRGQQVTLRCSPKSGHDTVSWYQQALGQGPQFIFQYYEEEERQRGNFPDRFSGHQFPNYSSELNVNALLLGDSALYLCASSQGLAGEYNEQFFGPGTRLTVL.

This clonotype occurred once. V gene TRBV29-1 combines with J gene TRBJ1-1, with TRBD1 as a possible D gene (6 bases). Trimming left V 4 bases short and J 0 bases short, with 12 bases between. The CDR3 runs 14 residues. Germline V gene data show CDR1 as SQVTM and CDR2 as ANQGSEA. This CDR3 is CSVAYRALNTEAFF. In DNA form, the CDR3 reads TGCAGCGTTGCCTACAGGGCCTTGAACACTGAAGCTTTCTTT.

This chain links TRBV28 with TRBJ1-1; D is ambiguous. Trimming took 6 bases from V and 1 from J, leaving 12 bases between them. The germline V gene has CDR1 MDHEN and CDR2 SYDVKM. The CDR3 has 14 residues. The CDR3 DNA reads TGTGCCAGCAGGAGGGCAACCGGGAACACTGAAGCTTTCTTT. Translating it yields CASRRATGNTEAFF.

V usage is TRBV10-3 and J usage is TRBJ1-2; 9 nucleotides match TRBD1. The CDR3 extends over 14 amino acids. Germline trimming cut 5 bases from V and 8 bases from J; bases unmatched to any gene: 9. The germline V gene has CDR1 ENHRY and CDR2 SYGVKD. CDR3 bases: TGTGCCATCAGTACAGGGGGCGGCTTCTTAGGCTACACCTTC. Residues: CAISTGGGFLGYTF.

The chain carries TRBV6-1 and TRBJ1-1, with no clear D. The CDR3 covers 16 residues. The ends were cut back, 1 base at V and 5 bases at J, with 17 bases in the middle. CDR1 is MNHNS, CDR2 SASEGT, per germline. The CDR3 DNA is TGTGCCAGCAGTGAAGTAAGGAAATCCGGGAAGACTGAAGCTTTCTTT. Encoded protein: CASSEVRKSGKTEAFF.